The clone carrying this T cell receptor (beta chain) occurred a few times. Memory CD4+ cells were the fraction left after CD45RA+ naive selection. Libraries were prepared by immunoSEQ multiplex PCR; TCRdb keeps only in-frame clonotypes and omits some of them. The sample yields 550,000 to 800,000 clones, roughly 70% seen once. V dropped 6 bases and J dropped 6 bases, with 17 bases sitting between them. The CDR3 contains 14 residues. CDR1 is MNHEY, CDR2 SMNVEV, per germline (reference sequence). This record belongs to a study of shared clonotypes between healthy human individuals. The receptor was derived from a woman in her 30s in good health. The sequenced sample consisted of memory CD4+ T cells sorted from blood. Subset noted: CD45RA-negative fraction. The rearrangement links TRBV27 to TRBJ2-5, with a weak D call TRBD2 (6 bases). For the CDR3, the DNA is TGTGCCAGCAGGGGATTGGGGCGGGAACAGACCCAGTACTTC. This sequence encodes CASRGLGREQTQYF.